One sample yielded the 24 T cell receptor beta chains listed below, sequenced in a study of CD8 T cells in Susac syndrome. RNA was extracted with the RNeasy kit, and a quantity of 0.5 to 1 ug was reverse transcribed using random hexamers. Using its own MiXCR run on the immunoSEQ multiplex PCR reads, TCRdb lists one record per CDR3 protein. Among more than 110,000 distinct CDR3 sequences listed, roughly 94% were seen once. The sequencing input was CD8+ T cells from PBMCs. These receptors all stem from a human donor in good health.

The V gene is TRBV7-2, the J gene TRBJ2-7, with TRBD2 matching over 13 bases. CDR1 and CDR2 (germline): SGHTA, FQGNSA. The CDR3 sequence is 15 residues long. V lost 7 bases and J lost 4; bases outside the gene matches: 7. As DNA, the CDR3 is TGTGCCAGCACCCTTTTGGGACTAGCGGGGTACGAGCAGTACTTC. It yields the protein CASTLLGLAGYEQYF. Filled out from reference TRBV7-2 and TRBJ2-7, the complete variable domain reads GAGVSQSPSNKVTEKGKDVELRCDPISGHTALYWYRQSLGQGLEFLIYFQGNSAPDKSGLPSDRFSAERTGGSVSTLTIQRTQQEDSAVYLCASTLLGLAGYEQYFGPGTRLTVT.

The chain couples TRBV15 to TRBJ1-2; D unresolved. Trimming left V 0 bases short and J 7 bases short, with 9 bases between. This CDR3 has 13 amino acids. Germline V CDR1 and CDR2: LNHNV, YYDKDF (reference sequence). CDR3 in amino acids: CATSRDSGVGYTF. The CDR3 bases are TGTGCCACCAGCAGAGATTCCGGGGTTGGCTACACCTTC.

The rearrangement joins TRBV20-1 to TRBJ1-5, with D possibly being TRBD1 (6 bases). Between the trimmed V and J ends, which lost 3 bases and 7 bases, there was a span of 10 bases. The CDR3 spans 12 residues. The germline V gene has CDR1 DFQATT and CDR2 SNEGSKA (reference sequence). In DNA form, the CDR3 reads TGCAGTGCTAGGAGGGGGGAGCAGCCCCAGCATTTT. Encoded protein: CSARRGEQPQHF.

This clonotype was found a few times. The chain carries TRBV7-2 and TRBJ2-7; D call uncertain. The V end lost 3 bases, the J end lost 5 bases, and 17 bases lay between the germline ends. Germline V gene data show CDR1 as SGHTA and CDR2 as FQGNSA. The CDR3 covers 15 residues. The CDR3 loop is CASSFTGEKGHEQYF. The CDR3 bases are TGTGCCAGCAGCTTTACGGGCGAAAAGGGCCACGAGCAGTACTTC.

The J gene is TRBJ2-6, the V gene TRBV29-1; D unresolved. There are 16 residues in the CDR3. The germline V gene encodes CDR1 SQVTM and CDR2 ANQGSEA. V lost 6 bases, J lost 0 bases, and 15 bases lay in between. Here the CDR3 reads CSVAHPSYSGANVLTF. The CDR3 DNA follows: TGCAGCGTCGCACATCCCAGTTACTCTGGGGCCAACGTCCTGACTTTC.

The gene calls are TRBV30 and TRBJ1-1, with D possibly TRBD1 on 6 matching bases. V lost 0 bases to trimming and J lost 4 bases, with 12 bases between them. Germline CDR1 and CDR2: GTSNPN and SVGIG (reference sequence). There are 14 residues in the CDR3. The DNA of the CDR3 is TGTGCCTGGAGTGTAATGGGGGCCCTCACTGAAGCTTTCTTT. As protein: CAWSVMGALTEAFF.

This clonotype was found once. The V and J genes are TRBV4-1 and TRBJ2-1; 9 bases are a match to TRBD2. CDR1 MGHRA and CDR2 YSYEKL come from the germline V gene. Trimming took 1 base from V and 6 from J; bases not matched to a gene: 4. The CDR3 extends over 15 amino acids. The CDR3 DNA reads as TGCGCCAGCAGCCAAGGCGCGGGAGGGGGCAATGAGCAGTTCTTC. Encoded protein: CASSQGAGGGNEQFF.

The chain couples TRBV27 to TRBJ2-1, with D possibly TRBD2 on 6 matching bases. The CDR3 has 15 residues. Germline CDR1 reads MNHEY; CDR2 reads SMNVEV (reference sequence). The V and J ends lost 1 base and 3 bases respectively, with 10 bases between them. The CDR3 bases are TGTGCCAGCAGTTTATTCGGGAGAATCTACAATGAGCAGTTCTTC. Protein product: CASSLFGRIYNEQFF.

The chain has TRBV29-1 and TRBJ1-2; 7 bases line up with TRBD1. Trimming cost V 3 bases and J 1 base; bases outside gene matches: 8. Germline V CDR1 and CDR2: SQVTM, ANQGSEA. The CDR3 is made up of 15 amino acids. The CDR3 region is CSVDVGDRYNYGYTF. The DNA of the CDR3 is TGCAGCGTTGACGTGGGGGACAGATATAACTATGGCTACACCTTC.

The chain has TRBV28 and TRBJ2-3, with D possibly being TRBD2 (5 bases). V was pared by 6 bases and J by 4 bases, with 23 bases between. The germline CDR1 and CDR2 sequences are MDHEN and SYDVKM. The CDR3 totals 17 residues. In DNA form, the CDR3 reads TGTGCCAGCAGACAGACCTTCGTGGCCGGACTCCCAGATACGCAGTATTTT. Its translation is CASRQTFVAGLPDTQYF.

The chain recombines TRBV4-1 with TRBJ2-7; D is possibly TRBD2 (6 bases). The CDR3 contains 13 residues. The germline V gene has CDR1 MGHRA and CDR2 YSYEKL. V was clipped by 4 bases and J by 7 bases, with 14 bases between them. The CDR3 region is CASSPYSAGEQYF. The CDR3 coding sequence is TGCGCCAGCAGCCCCTACTCCGCGGGGGAGCAGTACTTC.

The CDR3 bases are TGTGCCAGCAGTATTGAGCGGGAGGAAAACACCGGGGAGCTGTTTTTT. As protein: CASSIEREENTGELFF. V is TRBV6-1 and J is TRBJ2-2; 9 nucleotides line up with TRBD2. CDR1 is MNHNS, CDR2 SASEGT, per germline. This CDR3 spans 16 amino acids. J gave up 2 bases and V 5 bases, and 6 bases lay outside the gene matches.

The chain uses TRBV27 and TRBJ1-1; 7 bases line up with TRBD1. The CDR3 sequence is 15 residues long. The junction had 11 bases not matched to a gene; V was cut back by 6 bases and J by 4 bases. Germline CDR1 MNHEY, CDR2 SMNVEV (reference sequence). In DNA, the CDR3 is TGTGCCAGCAGGACCAACAGGGGTGCGGGCACTGAAGCTTTCTTT. This sequence encodes CASRTNRGAGTEAFF.

V usage is TRBV5-1 and J usage is TRBJ2-5; D gene uncertain. This CDR3 is 14 amino acids long. The V and J ends lost 0 bases and 4 bases respectively, with 10 bases between them. The germline V gene has CDR1 SGHRS and CDR2 YFSETQ. The CDR3 spells CASSLVKVGETQYF. In DNA, the CDR3 is TGCGCCAGCAGCTTGGTGAAGGTCGGAGAGACCCAGTACTTC.

Notes on this clonotype: The junction differs from germline at one of its ends, possibly a read error. V gene TRBV29-1 combines with J gene TRBJ2-7, with 9 nucleotides matching TRBD1. CDR1 and CDR2 (germline): SQVTM, ANQGSEA. The CDR3 runs 13 residues. CDR3 sequence: CSVVGQGSHEQYF. The CDR3 region has the DNA TGCAGCGTTGTGGGACAGGGCTCCCACGAGCAGTACTTC.

The genes are TRBV30 and TRBJ2-7; 8 bases match TRBD2. The germline CDR1 and CDR2 sequences are GTSNPN and SVGIG (reference sequence). V gave up 0 bases and J gave up 5 bases; unmatched junction bases: 6. The CDR3 totals 14 residues. CDR3 DNA sequence: TGTGCCTGGAGTGTAATTGCGGGAGGAGACGAGCAGTACTTC. It codes for CAWSVIAGGDEQYF.

The chain links TRBV6-2 or TRBV6-3 to TRBJ2-1; D not resolved. V gave up 5 bases and J gave up 10 bases, with 12 bases separating them. The CDR3 is 12 amino acids. Germline loops: CDR1 MNHEY, CDR2 SVGEGT. This CDR3 is CASSPTLGEQFF. Here the CDR3 DNA reads TGTGCCAGCAGTCCGACTTTGGGGGAGCAGTTCTTC.

V usage is TRBV4-2 and J usage is TRBJ1-5; the D gene is possibly TRBD1 (5 bases). V gave up 5 bases and J gave up 3 bases, with 14 bases separating them. This CDR3 has 15 amino acids. CDR1 and CDR2 from the germline V gene are LGHNA and YNFKEQ. The CDR3 nucleotides are TGTGCCAGCAGCTTGCGATTGACAGACAATCAGCCCCAGCATTTT. Translating gives CASSLRLTDNQPQHF.

The chain couples TRBV2 to TRBJ2-3; weak D call: TRBD2 (6 bases). The CDR3 covers 15 residues. Germline loops: CDR1 SNHLY, CDR2 FYNNEI. Trimming took 1 base from V and 1 from J, leaving 9 bases between them. This CDR3 is CASSEGERGTDTQYF. The CDR3 DNA sequence: TGTGCCAGCAGTGAAGGCGAGCGGGGCACAGATACGCAGTATTTT.

The chain combines TRBV12-3 or TRBV12-4 with TRBJ1-1, with D possibly matching TRBD1 (6 bases). V was shortened by 6 bases and J by 1 base, with 15 bases between the two germline ends. The CDR3 extends over 15 amino acids. In DNA form, the CDR3 reads TGTGCCAGCAGGGATTGGGGACACCCGAACACTGAAGCTTTCTTT. Amino acids: CASRDWGHPNTEAFF.

This clonotype was seen once. The V gene is TRBV28, the J gene TRBJ2-2; D is possibly TRBD1 or TRBD2 (5 bases each). The V end was cut by 3 bases, the J end by 7 bases, with 12 bases between. The CDR3 extends over 14 amino acids. Germline CDR1 reads MDHEN; CDR2 reads SYDVKM. In nucleotides, the CDR3 is TGTGCCAGCAGTTTGACTGGGGACGGCGGGGAGCTGTTTTTT. This codes for CASSLTGDGGELFF.

The chain is built from TRBV18 and TRBJ2-5, with D possibly being TRBD1 (6 bases). Germline loops: CDR1 KGHSH, CDR2 LQKENI. This CDR3 is 14 amino acids long. V was shortened by 2 bases and J by 5 bases, with 12 bases between the two germline ends. The CDR3 loop reads CASSPGQRLETQYF. The CDR3 region has the DNA TGTGCCAGCTCACCAGGACAGAGGTTGGAGACCCAGTACTTC. Combining the CDR3 with reference TRBV18 and TRBJ2-5 gives the whole variable domain NAGVMQNPRHLVRRRGQEARLRCSPMKGHSHVYWYRQLPEEGLKFMVYLQKENIIDESGMPKERFSAEFPKEGPSILRIQQVVRGDSAAYFCASSPGQRLETQYFGPGTRLLVL.

V is TRBV19 and J is TRBJ2-1, with TRBD1 matching over 8 bases. The CDR3 extends over 15 amino acids. Losses at the gene ends were 6 bases for V and 6 bases for J; bases not matched to a gene: 10. CDR1 LNHDA and CDR2 SQIVND come from the germline V gene (reference sequence). CDR3 residues: CASSLGQGAGNEQFF. CDR3 nucleotides: TGTGCCAGTAGCCTGGGCCAGGGGGCGGGCAATGAGCAGTTCTTC.

The chain joins TRBV27 to TRBJ2-3, with a possible D match to TRBD2 (6 bases). This CDR3 spans 19 amino acids. Trimming took 3 bases from V and 2 from J, leaving 24 bases between them. CDR1 and CDR2 from the germline V gene are MNHEY and SMNVEV (reference sequence). Written as DNA, the CDR3 is TGTGCCAGCAGTTTCACCCCCGTGGATAGCGGCCGCCTCACAGATACGCAGTATTTT. This codes for CASSFTPVDSGRLTDTQYF.